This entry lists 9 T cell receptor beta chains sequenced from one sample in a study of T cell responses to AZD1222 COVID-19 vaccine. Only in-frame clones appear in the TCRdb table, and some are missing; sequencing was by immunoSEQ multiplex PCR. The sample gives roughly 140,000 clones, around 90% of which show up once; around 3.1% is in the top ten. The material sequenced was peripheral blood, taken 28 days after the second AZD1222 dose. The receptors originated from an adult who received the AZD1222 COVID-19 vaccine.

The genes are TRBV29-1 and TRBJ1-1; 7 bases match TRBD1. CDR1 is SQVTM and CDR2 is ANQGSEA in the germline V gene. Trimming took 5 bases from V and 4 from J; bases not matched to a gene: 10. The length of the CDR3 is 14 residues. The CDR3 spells CSVRTGASGTEAFF. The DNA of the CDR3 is TGCAGCGTTAGAACAGGGGCGTCGGGCACTGAAGCTTTCTTT.

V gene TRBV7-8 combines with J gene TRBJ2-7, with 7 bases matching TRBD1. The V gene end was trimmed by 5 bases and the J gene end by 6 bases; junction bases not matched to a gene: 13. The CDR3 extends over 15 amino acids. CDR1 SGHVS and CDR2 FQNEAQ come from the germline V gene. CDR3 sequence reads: CASSLVGTVTFEQYF. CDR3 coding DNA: TGTGCCAGCAGCCTGGTAGGGACAGTTACTTTCGAGCAGTACTTC.

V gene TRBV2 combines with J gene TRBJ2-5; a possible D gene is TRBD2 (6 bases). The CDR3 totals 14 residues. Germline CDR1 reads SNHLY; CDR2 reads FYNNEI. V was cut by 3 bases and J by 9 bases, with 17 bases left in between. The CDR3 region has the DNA TGTGCCAGCAGTGAGGCGGGACTGGTTGTGGCCCAGTACTTC. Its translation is CASSEAGLVVAQYF.

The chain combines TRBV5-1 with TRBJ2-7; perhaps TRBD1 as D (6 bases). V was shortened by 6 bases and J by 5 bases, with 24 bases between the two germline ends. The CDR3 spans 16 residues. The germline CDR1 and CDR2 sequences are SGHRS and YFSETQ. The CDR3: CASTPSLGQGFHEQYF. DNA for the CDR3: TGCGCCAGCACCCCCTCGTTGGGGCAGGGGTTCCACGAGCAGTACTTC.

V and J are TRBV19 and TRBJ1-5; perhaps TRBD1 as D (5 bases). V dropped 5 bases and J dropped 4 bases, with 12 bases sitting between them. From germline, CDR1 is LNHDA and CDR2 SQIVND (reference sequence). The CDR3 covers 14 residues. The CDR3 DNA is TGTGCCAGTAGTGCGGGACTCCCGAATCAGCCCCAGCATTTT. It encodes CASSAGLPNQPQHF.

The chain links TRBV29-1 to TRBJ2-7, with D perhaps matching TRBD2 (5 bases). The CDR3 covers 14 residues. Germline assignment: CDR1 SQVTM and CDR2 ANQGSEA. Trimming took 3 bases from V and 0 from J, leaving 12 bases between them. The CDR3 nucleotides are TGCAGCGTTGAGGTAGTGGGAGCCTCCTACGAGCAGTACTTC. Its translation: CSVEVVGASYEQYF.

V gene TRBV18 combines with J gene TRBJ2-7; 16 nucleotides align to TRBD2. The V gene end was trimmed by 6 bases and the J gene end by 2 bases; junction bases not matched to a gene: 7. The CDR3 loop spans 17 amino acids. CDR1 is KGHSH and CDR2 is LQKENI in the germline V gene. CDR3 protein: CASSPPGLAGGTYEQYF. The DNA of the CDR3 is TGTGCCAGCTCCCCCCCGGGACTAGCGGGAGGGACCTACGAGCAGTACTTC.

The CDR3 DNA reads as TGTGCCAGCAGCTTAGTTGGTGAAGGCGGGGAGCTGTTTTTT. The encoded protein is CASSLVGEGGELFF. The genes are TRBV7-8 and TRBJ2-2; D call uncertain. Germline V gives CDR1 SGHVS, CDR2 FQNEAQ. Trimming pared 1 base from V and 7 bases from J, leaving 10 bases between. The CDR3 spans 14 residues.

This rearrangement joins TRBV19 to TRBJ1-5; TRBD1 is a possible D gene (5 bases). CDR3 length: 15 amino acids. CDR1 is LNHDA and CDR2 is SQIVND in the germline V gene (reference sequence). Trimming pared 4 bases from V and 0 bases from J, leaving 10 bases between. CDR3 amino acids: CASSSGTASNQPQHF. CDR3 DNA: TGTGCCAGTAGTAGCGGGACGGCTAGCAATCAGCCCCAGCATTTT.